Sequencing of this T cell receptor (beta chain) was carried out in a study of cytomegalovirus exposure and HLA in healthy donors. Primers included in the PCR were 60 Vbeta and 13 Jbeta primers. Method: immunoSEQ multiplex PCR; TCRdb's copy keeps in-frame clones and lacks some. This table has 97,000 or so clones, 70% to 90% appearing once. A word on this clone: Its specificity is not known.

Germline V gene data show CDR1 as DFQATT and CDR2 as SNEGSKA (reference sequence). Trimming took 3 bases from V and 7 from J, leaving 7 bases between them. The CDR3 totals 11 residues. Study-wide points: Certain indistinguishable V segments, among them TRBV6-2 and TRBV6-3, were excluded. Cytomegalovirus association was listed for 164 TCR beta chains. Another analysis was done later, and it associated over 15,000 TCR beta sequences with HLA alleles at 0.05 false discovery rate.

This TCR came from a man aged 40-50 years in good health and CMV-seronegative. V is TRBV20-1 and J is TRBJ1-3; D remains ambiguous. Sequences were obtained from PBMCs. The CDR3 DNA reads TGCAGTGCTAGCCGGGTGAACACCATATATTTT. It yields the protein CSASRVNTIYF.